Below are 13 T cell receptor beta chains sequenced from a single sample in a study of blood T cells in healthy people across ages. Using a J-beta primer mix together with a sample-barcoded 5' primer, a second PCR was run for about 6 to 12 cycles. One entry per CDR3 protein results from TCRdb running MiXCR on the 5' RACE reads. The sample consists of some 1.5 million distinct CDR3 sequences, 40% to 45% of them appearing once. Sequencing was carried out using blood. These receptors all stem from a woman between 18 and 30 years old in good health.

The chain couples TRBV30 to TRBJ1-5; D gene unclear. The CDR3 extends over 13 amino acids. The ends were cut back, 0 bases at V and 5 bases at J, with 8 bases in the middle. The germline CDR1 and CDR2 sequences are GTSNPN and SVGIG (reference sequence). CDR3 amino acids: CAWSVSGDQPQHF. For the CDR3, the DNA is TGTGCCTGGAGTGTAAGCGGGGATCAGCCCCAGCATTTT.

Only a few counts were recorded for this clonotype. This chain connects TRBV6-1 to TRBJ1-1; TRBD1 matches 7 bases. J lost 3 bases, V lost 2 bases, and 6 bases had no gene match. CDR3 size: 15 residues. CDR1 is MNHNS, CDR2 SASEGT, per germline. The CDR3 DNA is TGTGCCAGCAGTGAACGGGCAGGGGGGGACACTGAAGCTTTCTTT. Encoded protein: CASSERAGGDTEAFF.

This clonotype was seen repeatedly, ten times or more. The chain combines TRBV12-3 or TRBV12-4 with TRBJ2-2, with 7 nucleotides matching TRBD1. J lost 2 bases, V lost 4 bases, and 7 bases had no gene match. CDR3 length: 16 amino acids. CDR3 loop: CASSYLGTVNTGELFF. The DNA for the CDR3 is TGTGCCAGCAGTTACCTGGGGACAGTAAACACCGGGGAGCTGTTTTTT.

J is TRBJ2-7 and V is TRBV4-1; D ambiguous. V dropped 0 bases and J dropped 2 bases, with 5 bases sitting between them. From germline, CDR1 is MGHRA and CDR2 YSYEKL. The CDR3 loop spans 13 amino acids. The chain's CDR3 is CASSQDFTYEQYF. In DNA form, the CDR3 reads TGCGCCAGCAGCCAAGATTTTACCTACGAGCAGTACTTC.

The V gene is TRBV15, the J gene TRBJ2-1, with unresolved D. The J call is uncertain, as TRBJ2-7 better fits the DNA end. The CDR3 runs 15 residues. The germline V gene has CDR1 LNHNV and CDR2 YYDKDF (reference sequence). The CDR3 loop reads CATSRVQSSYNEQYF. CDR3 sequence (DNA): TGTGCCACCAGCAGAGTTCAGAGCTCCTACAATGAGCAGTACTTC.

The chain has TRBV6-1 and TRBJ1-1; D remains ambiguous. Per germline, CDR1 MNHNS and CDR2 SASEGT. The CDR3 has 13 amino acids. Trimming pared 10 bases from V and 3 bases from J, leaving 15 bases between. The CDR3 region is CATLIDTYTEAFF. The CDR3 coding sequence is TGTGCCACCCTCATCGACACCTACACTGAAGCTTTCTTT.

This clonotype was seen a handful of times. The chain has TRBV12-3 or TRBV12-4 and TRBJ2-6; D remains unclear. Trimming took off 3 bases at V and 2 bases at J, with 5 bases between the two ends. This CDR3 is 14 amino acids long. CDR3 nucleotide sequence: TGTGCCAGCAGTTTCTTGGCTGGGGCCAACGTCCTGACTTTC. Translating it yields CASSFLAGANVLTF.

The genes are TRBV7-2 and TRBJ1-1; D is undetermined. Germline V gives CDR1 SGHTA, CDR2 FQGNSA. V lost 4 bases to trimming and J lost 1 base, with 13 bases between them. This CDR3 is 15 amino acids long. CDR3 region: CASSWTGNQNTEAFF. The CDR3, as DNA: TGTGCCAGCAGCTGGACCGGAAATCAGAACACTGAAGCTTTCTTT.

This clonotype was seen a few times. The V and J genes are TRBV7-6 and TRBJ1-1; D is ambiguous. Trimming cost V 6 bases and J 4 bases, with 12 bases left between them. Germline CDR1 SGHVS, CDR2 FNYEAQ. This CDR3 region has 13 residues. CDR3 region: CASSISGGTEAFF. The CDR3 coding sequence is TGTGCCAGCAGTATATCCGGAGGCACTGAAGCTTTCTTT.

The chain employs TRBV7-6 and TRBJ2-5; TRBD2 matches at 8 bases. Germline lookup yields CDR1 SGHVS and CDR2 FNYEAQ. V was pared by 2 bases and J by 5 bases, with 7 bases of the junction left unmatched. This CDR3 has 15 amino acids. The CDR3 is CASSLNGRASETQYF. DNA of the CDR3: TGTGCCAGCAGCTTAAACGGGAGGGCCTCTGAGACCCAGTACTTC.

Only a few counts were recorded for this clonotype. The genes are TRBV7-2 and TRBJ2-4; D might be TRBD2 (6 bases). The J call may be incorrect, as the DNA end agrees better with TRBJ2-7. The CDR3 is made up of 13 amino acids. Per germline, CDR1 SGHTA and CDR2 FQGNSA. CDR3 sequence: CASSSLAGNEQYF. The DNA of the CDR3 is TGTGCCAGCAGTTCCCTGGCGGGGAACGAGCAGTACTTC.

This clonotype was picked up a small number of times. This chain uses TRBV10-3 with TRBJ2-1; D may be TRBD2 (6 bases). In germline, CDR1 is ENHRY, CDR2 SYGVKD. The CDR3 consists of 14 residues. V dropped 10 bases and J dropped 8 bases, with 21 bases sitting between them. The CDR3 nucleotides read TGTGCCACCGGAGGGCCCGACTACGGCGATGAGCAGTTCTTC. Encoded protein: CATGGPDYGDEQFF.

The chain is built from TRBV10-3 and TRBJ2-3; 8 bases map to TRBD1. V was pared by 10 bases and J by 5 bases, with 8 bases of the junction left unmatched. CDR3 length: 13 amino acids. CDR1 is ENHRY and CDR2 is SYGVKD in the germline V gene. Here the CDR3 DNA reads TGTGCCACTGCGGACAGGGATTTAGATACGCAGTATTTT. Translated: CATADRDLDTQYF.